Each of the 32 T cell receptor beta chains below was sequenced from the same sample in a study of CD8 T cells in ankylosing spondylitis. Study-level findings and limits: It appeared that ankylosing spondylitis blood was characterized by a TCR beta motif of several highly homologous variants.

No cognate antigen is known for these TCRs. TCRdb reprocessed the 5' RACE reads with MiXCR, giving one entry per CDR3 protein. The sample includes about 500,000 distinct CDR3 sequences, roughly an eighth seen only once; the top ten take approximately 6.3%. Sample: blood, either unsorted or a sorted T cell fraction (not recorded which). The receptors derive from a male donor with ankylosing spondylitis.

This clonotype was detected a few times. The rearrangement uses TRBV7-8 and TRBJ2-7; no reliable D call. Between the trimmed V and J ends, which lost 0 bases and 2 bases, there was a span of 11 bases. This CDR3 is built from 15 residues. Germline CDR1 SGHVS, CDR2 FQNEAQ. The CDR3 is CASSLASVGTYEQYF. The CDR3, as DNA: TGTGCCAGCAGCTTAGCGTCGGTGGGGACCTACGAGCAGTACTTC.

The chain employs TRBV5-1 and TRBJ2-2; D perhaps matches TRBD2 (6 bases). The CDR3 totals 17 residues. Germline V gene sequence: CDR1 SGHRS, CDR2 YFSETQ. V was shortened by 2 bases and J by 3 bases, with 17 bases between the two germline ends. The CDR3 loop is CASSLPSGGADTGELFF. The CDR3, as DNA: TGCGCCAGCAGCTTACCTTCCGGGGGAGCGGACACCGGGGAGCTGTTTTTT.

This clonotype was observed many times. The V call is TRBV20-1, the J call TRBJ2-1; the D is unclear. Germline V gene sequence: CDR1 DFQATT, CDR2 SNEGSKA (reference sequence). Trimming took off 6 bases at V and 1 base at J, with 13 bases between the two ends. CDR3 length equals 14 residues. CDR3 DNA: TGCAGTGCCCAGGTCCTAGAATCCTACAATGAGCAGTTCTTC. This gives the protein CSAQVLESYNEQFF.

The chain employs TRBV30 and TRBJ1-1; TRBD1 matches at 10 bases. The V and J ends lost 8 bases and 4 bases, in that order; junction bases with no gene match: 10. Germline CDR1 reads GTSNPN; CDR2 reads SVGIG (reference sequence). The CDR3 is 14 amino acids. CDR3 sequence: CAGTGTGATTEAFF. DNA for the CDR3: TGTGCCGGAACCGGGACAGGGGCGACCACTGAAGCTTTCTTT.

The gene calls are TRBV24-1 and TRBJ1-1; D is ambiguous. V was pared by 7 bases and J by 1 base, with 15 bases between. This CDR3 spans 15 amino acids. Looked up from germline, CDR1 is KGHDR and CDR2 is SFDVKD. The CDR3 here is CATRPGVGGNTEAFF. The CDR3 DNA reads TGTGCCACCAGACCCGGAGTCGGAGGGAACACTGAAGCTTTCTTT.

V usage is TRBV30 and J usage is TRBJ2-7; D is ambiguous. This CDR3 contains 12 residues. Germline CDR1 reads GTSNPN; CDR2 reads SVGIG (reference sequence). Trimming took 4 bases from V and 1 from J, leaving 8 bases between them. The CDR3 is CAWNIGSYEQYF. The CDR3 nucleotides are TGTGCCTGGAACATCGGGTCCTACGAGCAGTACTTC. Full variable domain (remainder filled in from reference TRBV30 and TRBJ2-7): SQTIHQWPATLVQPVGSPLSLECTVEGTSNPNLYWYRQAAGRGLQLLFYSVGIGQISSEVPQNLSASRPQDRQFILSSKKLLLSDSGFYLCAWNIGSYEQYFGPGTRLTVT.

There are many counts of this clonotype. The rearrangement links TRBV5-1 to TRBJ2-5; TRBD1 aligns across 7 bases. The CDR3 is made up of 16 amino acids. Germline V gene lookup returns CDR1 SGHRS and CDR2 YFSETQ. The V gene end was trimmed by 1 base and the J gene end by 5 bases; junction bases not matched to a gene: 11. CDR3 sequence (DNA): TGCGCCAGCAGCTTGATCCAGGGGGTGCTGCAGGAGACCCAGTACTTC. As protein: CASSLIQGVLQETQYF. Based on the CDR3 plus reference TRBV5-1 and TRBJ2-5, the full variable domain is KAGVTQTPRYLIKTRGQQVTLSCSPISGHRSVSWYQQTPGQGLQFLFEYFSETQRNKGNFPGRFSGRQFSNSRSEMNVSTLELGDSALYLCASSLIQGVLQETQYFGPGTRLLVL.

This clonotype turned up a few times. V is TRBV7-9 and J is TRBJ2-3, with TRBD1 identical over 12 bases. Germline V lookup: CDR1 SEHNR, CDR2 FQNEAQ (reference sequence). The CDR3 consists of 15 residues. J lost 5 bases, V lost 6 bases, and 6 bases had no gene match. The CDR3 nucleotides are TGTGCCAGCAGTCAAGGGACAGGGGGCGTAGATACGCAGTATTTT. It encodes CASSQGTGGVDTQYF.

The chain's CDR3 is CATSSRIQETQYF. The DNA for the CDR3 is TGTGCCACCAGCAGCAGGATCCAAGAGACCCAGTACTTC. The V and J genes are TRBV15 and TRBJ2-5; unclear D gene. The germline V gene encodes CDR1 LNHNV and CDR2 YYDKDF (reference sequence). The CDR3 sequence is 13 residues long. Trimming removed 3 bases at V and 1 base at J, with 6 bases between.

This clonotype was seen ten or more times. The chain couples TRBV29-1 to TRBJ2-1; no clear D. Germline CDR1 SQVTM, CDR2 ANQGSEA. The V and J ends lost 4 bases and 1 base respectively, with 11 bases between them. The CDR3 is made up of 14 amino acids. DNA of the CDR3: TGCAGCGTTGGTTCCTTCGGGTCCTACAATGAGCAGTTCTTC. As protein: CSVGSFGSYNEQFF.

A few counts support this clonotype. The rearrangement uses TRBV5-6 and TRBJ2-7, with D perhaps matching TRBD1 (5 bases). V was clipped by 4 bases and J by 6 bases, with 14 bases between them. Per the germline V gene, CDR1 is SGHDT and CDR2 is YYEEEE. This CDR3 comprises 13 residues. CDR3 protein: CASSRTSNFEQYV. The DNA for the CDR3 is TGTGCCAGCAGCCGGACATCTAATTTCGAGCAGTACGTC.

This clonotype has just a few counts. The chain carries TRBV24-1 and TRBJ2-2, with a weak D call TRBD1 (6 bases). CDR1 and CDR2 (germline): KGHDR, SFDVKD. This CDR3 region has 16 residues. V was trimmed by 3 bases and J by 1 base, leaving 11 bases between them. CDR3 coding DNA: TGTGCCACCAGTGATCCGGACAGCGAGAACACCGGGGAGCTGTTTTTT. It specifies CATSDPDSENTGELFF.

This clonotype was seen at least ten times. The gene calls are TRBV12-3 or TRBV12-4 and TRBJ2-3; no definite D call. Trimming shortened V by 2 bases and J by 2 bases, and 8 bases separated the two germline ends. This CDR3 comprises 14 residues. The CDR3 region is CASSLIATTDTQYF. The CDR3 DNA sequence: TGTGCCAGCAGTTTAATCGCAACCACAGATACGCAGTATTTT.

This clonotype was picked up a small number of times. V is TRBV20-1 and J is TRBJ1-2; D is unresolved. Trimming stripped 1 base from V and 5 bases from J, with 17 bases between. From germline, CDR1 is DFQATT and CDR2 SNEGSKA (reference sequence). CDR3 length: 15 amino acids. The CDR3 coding sequence is TGCAGTGCTAGAGTTAGGACGGCTGCCACATATGGCTACACCTTC. Translated, it gives CSARVRTAATYGYTF.

The chain links TRBV12-3 or TRBV12-4 to TRBJ2-5; tentative D call: TRBD2 (6 bases). CDR3 length equals 14 residues. V gave up 3 bases and J gave up 5 bases, with 13 bases separating them. CDR3 DNA sequence: TGTGCCAGCAGTTTGGTTCGGGAGTTTGAGACCCAGTACTTC. Amino acid sequence: CASSLVREFETQYF.

This clonotype was picked up a small number of times. This chain uses TRBV6-5 with TRBJ2-3; D is undetermined. Trimming took off 2 bases at V and 2 bases at J, with 2 bases between the two ends. The germline CDR1 and CDR2 sequences are MNHEY and SVGAGI. This CDR3 contains 12 residues. CDR3 region: CASSYPTDTQYF. As DNA, the CDR3 is TGTGCCAGCAGTTACCCCACAGATACGCAGTATTTT.

This clonotype has a handful of counts. The chain couples TRBV20-1 to TRBJ2-3, with D perhaps given as TRBD1 or TRBD2 (5 bases each). CDR3 length: 14 residues. Looked up from germline, CDR1 is DFQATT and CDR2 is SNEGSKA (reference sequence). The CDR3 region is CRLPGPRHTDTQYF. Written as DNA, the CDR3 is TGCAGGCTTCCGGGACCGAGACACACAGATACGCAGTATTTT.

This clonotype appeared a few times. The chain is built from TRBV5-1 and TRBJ2-5; D perhaps matches TRBD1 (6 bases). Deletions cut 0 bases from V and 5 bases from J, with 8 bases between. The CDR3 contains 13 residues. Germline lookup yields CDR1 SGHRS and CDR2 YFSETQ. The CDR3 protein is CASSLGQAETQYF. CDR3 DNA sequence: TGCGCCAGCAGCTTGGGACAGGCGGAGACCCAGTACTTC.

This clonotype was detected only a few times. V is TRBV6-1 and J is TRBJ2-1; the D gene could be TRBD1 or TRBD2 (5 bases each). Trimming took off 10 bases at V and 9 bases at J, with 19 bases between the two ends. The length of the CDR3 is 13 residues. CDR1 is MNHNS and CDR2 is SASEGT in the germline V gene. CDR3 protein: CATSRDPEGEQFF. DNA for the CDR3: TGTGCCACTTCACGGGACCCCGAAGGTGAGCAGTTCTTC.

V and J are TRBV24-1 and TRBJ1-5, with 9 positions matching TRBD1. The CDR3 totals 17 residues. V shed 2 bases and J 1 base; nucleotides not matched to a gene: 5. Per germline, CDR1 KGHDR and CDR2 SFDVKD. This chain's CDR3 is CATSDSGQGASNQPQHF. The CDR3 DNA sequence: TGTGCCACCAGTGATTCGGGACAGGGCGCAAGCAATCAGCCCCAGCATTTT.

This clonotype has a handful of counts. The chain uses TRBV12-3 or TRBV12-4 and TRBJ1-1; D gene ambiguous. Trimming shortened V by 2 bases and J by 3 bases, and 7 bases separated the two germline ends. This CDR3 spans 13 amino acids. Written as DNA, the CDR3 is TGTGCCAGCAGTTTAATATCGGACACTGAAGCTTTCTTT. It encodes CASSLISDTEAFF.

The rearrangement joins TRBV10-1 to TRBJ2-4; D uncertain. Trimming pared 0 bases from V and 0 bases from J, leaving 6 bases between. The CDR3 consists of 15 residues. Germline CDR1 WNHNN, CDR2 SYGVQD (reference sequence). The CDR3 sequence is CASSESMEAKNIQYF. CDR3 in DNA: TGCGCCAGCAGTGAGTCGATGGAAGCCAAAAACATTCAGTACTTC.

This clonotype was observed at least ten times. V usage is TRBV5-1 and J usage is TRBJ2-5; maybe TRBD1 (6 bases). Germline V lookup: CDR1 SGHRS, CDR2 YFSETQ. With 3 bases removed from V and 3 bases from J, the gap between germline ends came to 12 bases. The CDR3 totals 14 residues. CDR3 sequence reads: CASSSQGNEETQYF. The CDR3 region has the DNA TGCGCCAGCAGCTCACAGGGTAACGAAGAGACCCAGTACTTC.

This clonotype was counted between two and nine times. This chain connects TRBV20-1 to TRBJ2-5; D may correspond to TRBD1 or TRBD2 (5 bases each). The V gene's germline CDR1 is DFQATT and CDR2 SNEGSKA (reference sequence). The CDR3 runs to 16 residues. V dropped 4 bases and J dropped 0 bases, with 18 bases sitting between them. CDR3 amino acids: CSATPEGRTYQETQYF. DNA of the CDR3: TGCAGTGCTACGCCTGAGGGGAGAACTTACCAAGAGACCCAGTACTTC.

The rearrangement uses TRBV5-4 and TRBJ2-1; D unresolved. The CDR3 extends over 14 amino acids. Germline CDR1 is SGHNT and CDR2 is YYREEE (reference sequence). Trimming removed 3 bases from V and 6 bases from J, with 13 bases in between. CDR3 in DNA: TGTGCCAGCAGCTCCCGGGCCCAGGCCAATGAGCAGTTCTTC. Protein: CASSSRAQANEQFF.

This clonotype turned up a few times. The chain has TRBV6-7 and TRBJ1-5; no reliable D call. TRBV6-7 is placed among ORFs of uncertain function. Trimming stripped 7 bases from V and 8 bases from J, with 9 bases between. The length of the CDR3 is 11 residues. Here the CDR3 DNA reads TGTGCCAGCACAGGTGTGGAGCCCCAGCATTTT. Translating gives CASTGVEPQHF.

The genes are TRBV11-3 and TRBJ2-3, with D tentatively TRBD1 (6 bases). Germline V gene sequence: CDR1 SGHNT, CDR2 YENEEA. Trimming stripped 4 bases from V and 5 bases from J, with 16 bases between. This CDR3 contains 15 residues. The CDR3 reads CASSSGTWGRDTQYF. CDR3 DNA sequence: TGTGCCAGCAGCTCCGGGACATGGGGAAGAGATACGCAGTATTTT.

This clonotype was detected only a few times. The rearrangement joins TRBV6-1 to TRBJ1-2; D uncertain. CDR3 length: 16 amino acids. Trimming stripped 0 bases from V and 2 bases from J, with 13 bases between. Per the germline V gene, CDR1 is MNHNS and CDR2 is SASEGT. In nucleotides, the CDR3 is TGTGCCAGCAGTGAAGCAGCGCAGAGGGTCAACTATGGCTACACCTTC. Its protein is CASSEAAQRVNYGYTF.

This clonotype was picked up a small number of times. The chain recombines TRBV20-1 with TRBJ2-3; 8 bases line up with TRBD2. The V segment lost 1 base and the J segment 6 bases; nucleotides outside the gene matches: 9. The CDR3 runs to 15 residues. In germline, CDR1 is DFQATT, CDR2 SNEGSKA (reference sequence). For the CDR3, the DNA is TGCAGTGCTAGAGGTCCAGCGGGAGCAAGGGATACGCAGTATTTT. It is translated as CSARGPAGARDTQYF.

This clonotype was seen many times. The V and J genes are TRBV5-1 and TRBJ2-1; 8 positions match TRBD1. Germline CDR1 is SGHRS and CDR2 is YFSETQ. The CDR3 has 15 residues. J was trimmed by 8 bases and V by 1 base; bases with no gene match: 8. The CDR3 protein is CASSLLTGVDYEQFF. CDR3 DNA sequence: TGCGCCAGCAGCTTGTTGACAGGGGTCGACTATGAGCAGTTCTTC.

This clonotype was counted many times. The V and J genes are TRBV3-1 and TRBJ2-5; a possible D gene is TRBD1 (5 bases). V lost 4 bases to trimming and J lost 1 base, with 13 bases between them. The germline CDR1 and CDR2 sequences are LGHDT and YNNKEL (reference sequence). This CDR3 has 15 residues. For the CDR3, the DNA is TGTGCCAGCAGCCCTTACCACAGGACCCAAGAGACCCAGTACTTC. As protein: CASSPYHRTQETQYF.

With regard to this clonotype: The junction and the germline gene differ at one end; a read error may be behind it. The V gene is TRBV7-8, the J gene TRBJ2-1, with 9 bases matching TRBD2. Germline V gene sequence: CDR1 SGHVS, CDR2 FQNEAQ. The CDR3 consists of 15 residues. The chain's CDR3 is CASSLDLRAGGPELF. The CDR3 DNA reads TGTGCCAGCAGCTTAGATTTGAGGGCGGGAGGGCCGGAGCTCTTC.